One and the same sample provided the 8 T cell receptor beta chains below, sequenced in a study of blood T cells in healthy people across ages. For the second PCR, which ran for 7 to 11 cycles, a sample-barcoded 5' primer and a J-beta primer mix were used. Each CDR3 protein gets one entry after TCRdb re-called the 5' RACE reads with MiXCR. The data show around 700,000 distinct CDR3 sequences, roughly 25% seen once. This same sample was also taken into another study, of T cells of mothers and their children.

The sample taken for sequencing was blood. Every receptor here comes from a boy younger than 18 in good health.

The chain combines TRBV4-1 with TRBJ1-1, with D unclear. Trimming took 0 bases from V and 1 from J, leaving 9 bases between them. Per germline, CDR1 MGHRA and CDR2 YSYEKL. CDR3 size: 15 residues. In DNA form, the CDR3 reads TGCGCCAGCAGCCAAGATAACGGGGAGAACACTGAAGCTTTCTTT. As protein: CASSQDNGENTEAFF.

This clonotype has just a few counts. The V call is TRBV19, the J call TRBJ1-5; 8 bases line up with TRBD1. Germline V gene lookup returns CDR1 LNHDA and CDR2 SQIVND (reference sequence). The V and J ends lost 4 bases and 2 bases, in that order; junction bases with no gene match: 7. This CDR3 has 16 amino acids. CDR3 DNA sequence: TGTGCCAGTAGTACAAAGGCGACAGGGGGCAATCAGCCCCAGCATTTT. Protein sequence: CASSTKATGGNQPQHF.

The chain carries TRBV7-9 and TRBJ2-3; D ambiguous. The CDR3 extends over 15 amino acids. Trimming left V 5 bases short and J 6 bases short, with 18 bases between. Looked up from germline, CDR1 is SEHNR and CDR2 is FQNEAQ (reference sequence). The CDR3 region has the DNA TGTGCCAGCAGCGCCTTCGAAGAGGCTCTCGATACGCAGTATTTT. This gives the protein CASSAFEEALDTQYF. Drawing the rest from reference TRBV7-9 and TRBJ2-3, the complete variable domain is DTGVSQNPRHKITKRGQNVTFRCDPISEHNRLYWYRQTLGQGPEFLTYFQNEAQLEKSRLLSDRFSAERPKGSFSTLEIQRTEQGDSAMYLCASSAFEEALDTQYFGPGTRLTVL.

The rearrangement links TRBV28 to TRBJ1-5; D is ambiguous. This CDR3 is built from 17 residues. V lost 6 bases and J 5 bases, leaving 23 bases between the germline ends. CDR1 and CDR2 from the germline V gene are MDHEN and SYDVKM. CDR3 sequence (DNA): TGTGCCAGCAGCACCCAGCAGGCTCCCCGAGGATATCAGCCCCAGCATTTT. Its translation: CASSTQQAPRGYQPQHF. Based on the CDR3 plus reference TRBV28 and TRBJ1-5, the full variable domain is DVKVTQSSRYLVKRTGEKVFLECVQDMDHENMFWYRQDPGLGLRLIYFSYDVKMKEKGDIPEGYSVSREKKERFSLILESASTNQTSMYLCASSTQQAPRGYQPQHFGDGTRLSIL.

The gene calls are TRBV9 and TRBJ2-5; 11 bases line up with TRBD2. The V and J ends lost 4 bases and 4 bases, in that order; junction bases with no gene match: 6. There are 15 residues in the CDR3. Germline CDR1 reads SGDLS; CDR2 reads YYNGEE. The CDR3 sequence: CASSPLSGRAETQYF. As DNA, the CDR3 is TGTGCCAGCAGCCCCCTTAGCGGGAGGGCAGAGACCCAGTACTTC.

This clonotype occurred a few times. The V call is TRBV29-1, the J call TRBJ2-1, with D perhaps given as TRBD1 or TRBD2 (5 bases each). The CDR3 contains 14 residues. Germline V CDR1 and CDR2: SQVTM, ANQGSEA. The germline V and J ends were trimmed by 3 bases and 4 bases, with 13 bases remaining between them. CDR3 in amino acids: CSVDGGKVYNEQFF. The DNA for the CDR3 is TGCAGCGTTGATGGGGGAAAGGTTTACAATGAGCAGTTCTTC.

The CDR3 DNA reads as TGCGCCAGCAGCAGCGGGACAAACAAAAACATTCAGTACTTC. It encodes CASSSGTNKNIQYF. The J gene is TRBJ2-4, the V gene TRBV5-1, with D perhaps matching TRBD2 (7 bases). V shed 4 bases and J shed 3 bases, with 11 bases lying between them. The germline V gene has CDR1 SGHRS and CDR2 YFSETQ. There are 14 residues in the CDR3.

The table lists this clonotype with a few counts. The V call is TRBV29-1, the J call TRBJ2-5, with TRBD2 matching over 7 bases. The ends lost 6 bases at V and 2 bases at J; junction bases unmatched: 9. The CDR3 length is 14 residues. Germline V gene sequence: CDR1 SQVTM, CDR2 ANQGSEA. The DNA of the CDR3 is TGCAGCGTCCGTAGGGCTAGCGGTCAAGAGACCCAGTACTTC. This translates into CSVRRASGQETQYF.